This T cell receptor beta chain was captured in a study of blood T cell repertoires in COVID-19. Between the trimmed V and J ends, which lost 1 base and 2 bases, there was a span of 11 bases. This CDR3 contains 16 residues. The V gene's germline CDR1 is LGHNA and CDR2 YSLEER. Assay used: immunoSEQ multiplex PCR; TCRdb lists only in-frame clones, some missing. The sample lists a few hundred thousand clones; approximately 80% were seen once. This TCR derives from a young man with active or convalescent COVID-19. Sequencing was performed on peripheral blood. The chain has TRBV4-3 and TRBJ1-4, with a tentative D call TRBD1 (6 bases). This chain's CDR3 is CASSQVRGATNEKLFF. As DNA, the CDR3 is TGCGCCAGCAGCCAAGTCAGGGGTGCGACTAATGAAAAACTGTTTTTT.